The clone carrying this T cell receptor beta chain was seen once. Its specificity is not known. This sample was taken from a study of identifying expanded T cells in peripheral blood. TCRdb's copy holds only in-frame clones and misses some; the assay was immunoSEQ multiplex PCR. The table has some 100,000 clones, 88% seen once. Study-level points and caveats: About 1.2 clones differed between technical replicates, versus roughly 17 and 20 over time. Across healthy donors, higher total template counts meant significantly greater roughly 2-week count variance.

No infections or other immune events were documented during collection. Trimming at V came to 0 bases and at J to 10 bases, leaving 5 bases not matched to a gene. The germline CDR1 and CDR2 sequences are MNHEY and SVGAGI. This CDR3 comprises 13 residues. The V call is TRBV6-5, the J call TRBJ1-1; 7 bases are shared with TRBD1. The sequencing input was blood. The TCR comes from a person aged 18 to 69 in good health. In DNA form, the CDR3 reads TGTGCCAGCAGTTACTCTGGGACAGCTCGAGCTTTCTTT. This encodes CASSYSGTARAFF.